What follows are 31 T cell receptor beta chains derived from one specimen sequenced in a study of radiotherapy plus CTLA-4 blockade in lung cancer. Sequencing used immunoSEQ multiplex PCR; TCRdb keeps in-frame clones, though not all of them. Of about 40,000 clones detected, about four fifths appear once; the ten largest clones hold 20% to 30%. The sample in question was peripheral blood, obtained from a patient treated with radiotherapy plus ipilimumab. Receptors were obtained from a human donor with non-small cell lung cancer that progressed on radiotherapy plus ipilimumab.

V gene TRBV7-2 combines with J gene TRBJ1-5, with 7 bases that match TRBD1. The CDR3 totals 16 residues. The trim removed 2 bases at V and 4 bases at J, leaving 8 bases unmatched. CDR1 is SGHTA and CDR2 is FQGNSA in the germline V gene. For the CDR3, the DNA is TGTGCCAGCAGCTTACTGGGTTTGACAGGGAATCAGCCCCAGCATTTT. Translation gives CASSLLGLTGNQPQHF.

This clone was seen once. J is TRBJ1-2 and V is TRBV5-4; no definite D call. The V end was cut by 4 bases, the J end by 0 bases, with 10 bases between. The CDR3 is 14 amino acids. Per germline, CDR1 SGHNT and CDR2 YYREEE (reference sequence). The CDR3 coding sequence is TGTGCCAGCAGCCCCCCGGCGGCTAACTATGGCTACACCTTC. It is translated as CASSPPAANYGYTF. The full variable domain, in which reference TRBV5-4 and TRBJ1-2 provide the parts outside the CDR3, is ETGVTQSPTHLIKTRGQQVTLRCSSQSGHNTVSWYQQALGQGPQFIFQYYREEENGRGNFPPRFSGLQFPNYSSELNVNALELDDSALYLCASSPPAANYGYTFGSGTRLTVV.

The chain employs TRBV19 and TRBJ1-6, with D tentatively TRBD1 (6 bases). The CDR3 contains 14 residues. Germline lookup yields CDR1 LNHDA and CDR2 SQIVND (reference sequence). Trimming removed 7 bases from V and 6 bases from J, with 13 bases in between. CDR3 bases: TGTGCCAGTACCCCGGACAGCTTTAATTCACCCCTCCACTTT. Translating it yields CASTPDSFNSPLHF.

This clone was detected only once. V is TRBV7-2 and J is TRBJ2-1; a possible D gene is TRBD1 (6 bases). V shed 4 bases and J shed 7 bases, with 14 bases lying between them. In germline, CDR1 is SGHTA, CDR2 FQGNSA. This CDR3 is built from 14 residues. DNA of the CDR3: TGTGCCAGCAGCTCGACAACAGGGTATAATGAGCAGTTCTTC. Its translation: CASSSTTGYNEQFF.

J is TRBJ1-2 and V is TRBV5-4; 10 bases are a match to TRBD1. The CDR3 is 14 amino acids. Germline V gene lookup returns CDR1 SGHNT and CDR2 YYREEE (reference sequence). The junction had 5 bases not matched to a gene; V was cut back by 4 bases and J by 5 bases. The CDR3, as DNA: TGTGCCAGCAGCGCGGGACAGGGGAATTATGGCTACACCTTC. Its protein product is CASSAGQGNYGYTF.

This clone was counted between two and nine times. The CDR3 is CASSPLSGGPPETQYF. CDR3 nucleotide sequence: TGTGCCAGCAGCCCACTTAGCGGGGGGCCCCCAGAGACCCAGTACTTC. The chain joins TRBV7-9 to TRBJ2-5; TRBD2 aligns across 10 bases. The CDR3 sequence is 16 residues long. Germline trimming cut 5 bases from V and 4 bases from J; bases unmatched to any gene: 10. In germline, CDR1 is SEHNR, CDR2 FQNEAQ (reference sequence).

This chain uses TRBV6-6 with TRBJ2-1; D uncertain. The CDR3 loop spans 16 amino acids. The V end lost 6 bases, the J end lost 2 bases, and 17 bases lay between the germline ends. The germline V gene has CDR1 MNHNY and CDR2 SVGAGI (reference sequence). For the CDR3, the DNA is TGTGCCAGCAGGCCGGCGGCCATCCACACCTACAATGAGCAGTTCTTC. Protein: CASRPAAIHTYNEQFF.

Notes on this clone: The sample carries other DNA sequences with the same CDR3. The chain recombines TRBV7-8 with TRBJ2-1, with D maybe TRBD1 (6 bases). Germline CDR1 reads SGHVS; CDR2 reads FQNEAQ. The V and J ends lost 5 bases and 2 bases respectively, with 10 bases between them. The CDR3 runs 14 residues. CDR3 in DNA: TGTGCCAGCAGCCTCCGGGACACCTACAATGAGCAGTTCTTC. Its protein is CASSLRDTYNEQFF.

This clone was detected only a few times. The chain couples TRBV9 to TRBJ2-6, with 8 bases matching TRBD1. The trim removed 1 base at V and 2 bases at J, leaving 14 bases unmatched. The germline gives CDR1 SGDLS, CDR2 YYNGEE. The length of the CDR3 is 20 residues. The CDR3 sequence: CASSVTPRRGLSPGANVLTF. CDR3 bases: TGTGCCAGCAGCGTAACTCCACGCAGGGGGCTTTCCCCTGGGGCCAACGTCCTGACTTTC.

The chain uses TRBV2 and TRBJ1-2, with no clear D. Between the trimmed V and J ends, which lost 5 bases and 4 bases, there was a span of 14 bases. In germline, CDR1 is SNHLY, CDR2 FYNNEI. CDR3 length equals 14 residues. CDR3 amino acids: CASSSTREGYGYTF. CDR3 nucleotide sequence: TGTGCCAGCAGTTCCACGCGGGAAGGCTATGGCTACACCTTC.

This clone was counted a single time. This sequence joins TRBV19 and TRBJ1-5, with 9 bases identical to TRBD1. With V trimmed by 4 bases and J by 7 bases, 11 bases remained unmatched. The CDR3 is made up of 16 amino acids. The germline V gene has CDR1 LNHDA and CDR2 SQIVND (reference sequence). Written as DNA, the CDR3 is TGTGCCAGTAGTAATCCGGGACAGGGAGCGTGGCAGCCCCAGCATTTT. This sequence encodes CASSNPGQGAWQPQHF.

V and J are TRBV2 and TRBJ2-3; 7 positions agree with TRBD1. Trimming took 8 bases from V and 1 from J; bases not matched to a gene: 6. Germline V CDR1 and CDR2: SNHLY, FYNNEI. This CDR3 region has 14 residues. CDR3 coding DNA: TGTGCCAGCCAAGGGGGCTTTGGCACAGATACGCAGTATTTT. Protein product: CASQGGFGTDTQYF. The full variable domain, with the rest looked up from reference TRBV2 and TRBJ2-3, is EPEVTQTPSHQVTQMGQEVILRCVPISNHLYFYWYRQILGQKVEFLVSFYNNEISEKSEIFDDQFSVERPDGSNFTLKIRSTKLEDSAMYFCASQGGFGTDTQYFGPGTRLTVL.

The chain uses TRBV19 and TRBJ2-6; TRBD2 agrees at 7 bases. In germline, CDR1 is LNHDA, CDR2 SQIVND (reference sequence). Germline trimming cut 3 bases from V and 0 bases from J; bases unmatched to any gene: 8. This CDR3 region has 18 residues. The CDR3 DNA reads TGTGCCAGTAGTATGCCGGCGGGGGTATCCTCTGGGGCCAACGTCCTGACTTTC. Protein: CASSMPAGVSSGANVLTF.

V is TRBV5-6 and J is TRBJ2-6; 8 bases align to TRBD2. After removal of 4 bases from V and 12 bases from J, the junction contained 0 bases not matched to a gene. CDR3 length: 11 residues. From germline, CDR1 is SGHDT and CDR2 YYEEEE. CDR3 amino acids: CASSREGVLTF. CDR3 coding DNA: TGTGCCAGCAGCCGGGAGGGCGTCCTGACTTTC.

The chain is built from TRBV6-1 and TRBJ1-3; D ambiguous. CDR1 and CDR2 (germline): MNHNS, SASEGT. V gave up 2 bases and J gave up 6 bases, with 8 bases separating them. This CDR3 region has 13 residues. In nucleotides, the CDR3 is TGTGCCAGCAGTGAACCCTCCCTAAACACCATATATTTT. Its translation is CASSEPSLNTIYF.

This clone is judged medium-sized (0.01 to 0.1%). The chain is built from TRBV4-3 and TRBJ1-2; D remains unclear. Looked up from germline, CDR1 is LGHNA and CDR2 is YSLEER. V lost 0 bases to trimming and J lost 7 bases, with 15 bases between them. The CDR3 is made up of 15 amino acids. Written as DNA, the CDR3 is TGCGCCAGCAGCCAAGATAGAATCCCCCGAGGTGGCTACACCTTC. Its protein is CASSQDRIPRGGYTF.

The chain carries TRBV7-3 and TRBJ1-2; D is possibly TRBD1 (6 bases). The CDR3 extends over 15 amino acids. The V end lost 2 bases, the J end lost 7 bases, and 17 bases lay between the germline ends. The germline gives CDR1 SGHTA, CDR2 FQGTGA. In DNA form, the CDR3 reads TGTGCCAGCAGCTTACATGCAGGGGAGGGCGGTGGCTACACCTTC. Its protein product is CASSLHAGEGGGYTF.

This chain uses TRBV5-4 with TRBJ2-5, with no clear D. V was clipped by 2 bases and J by 2 bases, with 7 bases between them. The CDR3 has 13 residues. CDR1 and CDR2 from the germline V gene are SGHNT and YYREEE (reference sequence). DNA for the CDR3: TGTGCCAGCAGCTTTTTCAGTCAAGAGACCCAGTACTTC. It is translated as CASSFFSQETQYF.

This chain links TRBV6-4 with TRBJ2-1; D unclear. Germline values: CDR1 MRHNA, CDR2 SNTAGT. The length of the CDR3 is 14 residues. Trimming took off 0 bases at V and 2 bases at J, with 5 bases between the two ends. The CDR3: CASSDSRTYNEQFF. DNA of the CDR3: TGTGCCAGCAGTGACTCGAGGACCTACAATGAGCAGTTCTTC.

This sequence joins TRBV4-2 and TRBJ1-2; 7 bases map to TRBD1. This CDR3 is 17 amino acids long. After removal of 0 bases from V and 4 bases from J, the junction contained 11 bases not matched to a gene. Per germline, CDR1 LGHNA and CDR2 YNFKEQ. DNA for the CDR3: TGTGCCAGCAGCCAAGATTTTGGTTTTTCAGGGGGCTATGGCTACACCTTC. Amino acid sequence: CASSQDFGFSGGYGYTF.

The V call is TRBV6-1, the J call TRBJ1-6; TRBD1 matches at 10 bases. Germline V gene lookup returns CDR1 MNHNS and CDR2 SASEGT. The CDR3 totals 15 residues. Unmatched junction bases numbered 12, after V lost 6 bases and J lost 13 bases. CDR3 loop: CASRLAGQGRWPLHF. The CDR3 nucleotides read TGTGCCAGCAGGTTGGCGGGACAGGGGCGATGGCCCCTCCACTTT.

This clone showed up just once. The chain couples TRBV11-3 to TRBJ2-1; TRBD2 agrees at 8 bases. This CDR3 region has 15 residues. V lost 4 bases to trimming and J lost 8 bases; unmatched junction nucleotides: 10. Germline V gives CDR1 SGHNT, CDR2 YENEEA. CDR3 region: CASSSQTGRGDEQFF. The CDR3 DNA sequence: TGTGCCAGCAGCTCTCAGACGGGGCGGGGGGATGAGCAGTTCTTC.

In DNA, the CDR3 is TGTGCCAGCAGTTCTGCCGGGACATCTGAAGCTTTCTTT. Protein sequence: CASSSAGTSEAFF. The V gene is TRBV27, the J gene TRBJ1-1, with D perhaps TRBD1 (6 bases). The CDR3 contains 13 residues. Germline V gene lookup returns CDR1 MNHEY and CDR2 SMNVEV (reference sequence). Trimming removed 4 bases from V and 6 bases from J, with 12 bases in between.

The chain couples TRBV19 to TRBJ1-5; D remains ambiguous. CDR1 is LNHDA, CDR2 SQIVND, per germline (reference sequence). Deletions cut 6 bases from V and 4 bases from J, with 16 bases between. This CDR3 comprises 15 residues. The CDR3 spells CASRKDRVANQPQHF. CDR3 nucleotides: TGTGCCAGTAGAAAAGACCGGGTAGCAAATCAGCCCCAGCATTTT. Full variable domain (rest looked up from reference TRBV19 and TRBJ1-5): DGGITQSPKYLFRKEGQNVTLSCEQNLNHDAMYWYRQDPGQGLRLIYYSQIVNDFQKGDIAEGYSVSREKKESFPLTVTSAQKNPTAFYLCASRKDRVANQPQHFGDGTRLSIL.

The chain couples TRBV5-4 to TRBJ1-2; D not resolved. Germline V CDR1 and CDR2: SGHNT, YYREEE (reference sequence). V was clipped by 0 bases and J by 8 bases, with 11 bases between them. The CDR3 sequence is 13 residues long. CDR3 loop: CASSLAAGVGYTF. Written as DNA, the CDR3 is TGTGCCAGCAGCTTGGCTGCTGGAGTGGGCTACACCTTC.

The chain recombines TRBV7-2 with TRBJ1-2; the match to TRBD1 covers 7 bases. The CDR3 covers 14 residues. The ends lost 4 bases at V and 12 bases at J; junction bases unmatched: 14. In germline, CDR1 is SGHTA, CDR2 FQGNSA. The CDR3 loop reads CASSSLAQTGLHTF. The CDR3 DNA follows: TGTGCCAGCAGCTCACTAGCCCAGACAGGGCTCCACACCTTC.

The chain combines TRBV6-1 with TRBJ2-2, with D unresolved. Trimming shortened V by 5 bases and J by 5 bases, and 6 bases separated the two germline ends. Per the germline V gene, CDR1 is MNHNS and CDR2 is SASEGT. This CDR3 has 12 amino acids. The CDR3 nucleotides are TGTGCCAGCAGTCTTATAACCGGGGAGCTGTTTTTT. Translation: CASSLITGELFF.

CDR3 coding DNA: TGTGCCAGCAGTTACTCGCTGACTAGCGGCCAAGAGACCCAGTACTTC. Translation gives CASSYSLTSGQETQYF. The J gene is TRBJ2-5, the V gene TRBV6-5; 9 positions match TRBD2. V shed 0 bases and J 1 base; nucleotides not matched to a gene: 3. The CDR3 spans 16 residues. Per the germline V gene, CDR1 is MNHEY and CDR2 is SVGAGI.

V usage is TRBV19 and J usage is TRBJ2-5; TRBD1 matches at 9 bases. The CDR3 sequence is 16 residues long. CDR1 is LNHDA, CDR2 SQIVND, per germline (reference sequence). Trimming took 5 bases from V and 2 from J; bases not matched to a gene: 9. The CDR3 protein is CASSDLRDRVQETQYF. DNA of the CDR3: TGTGCCAGTAGTGACCTCCGGGACAGGGTTCAAGAGACCCAGTACTTC.

On this clone: At one end the junction does not follow the germline gene, possibly because of a read error. The rearrangement joins TRBV27 to TRBJ1-3; D is ambiguous. There are 13 residues in the CDR3. Germline CDR1 and CDR2: MNHEY and SMNVEV (reference sequence). The CDR3 nucleotides read TGTGCCAGCAGTTTAGATGCAGGAAGCACCATATATTTT. Its translation is CASSLDAGSTIYF.

The chain joins TRBV5-5 to TRBJ2-7, with 8 bases lining up with TRBD2. The germline gives CDR1 SGHKS, CDR2 YYEKEE (reference sequence). The CDR3 runs 18 residues. V shed 0 bases and J 2 bases; nucleotides not matched to a gene: 13. Here the CDR3 reads CASSLDAVRGGSPYEQYF. The CDR3 DNA reads as TGTGCCAGCAGCTTGGACGCTGTCCGCGGGGGGTCTCCCTACGAGCAGTACTTC.